The following is a T cell receptor (beta chain) sequence with its context. Its antigen remains unidentified. The source of the sample is a study of Ad26.COV2.S vaccination and SARS-CoV-2 variants. Study information: Donor allocation was to the COV1001 Ad26.COV2.S trial arm. The vaccine Ad26.COV2.S was put into the muscle once, or twice with 56 days between.

Study-wide results and caveats: Total T cell responses may have been underestimated by the TCR breadth and depth analyses.

This CDR3 spans 14 amino acids. Germline V gene lookup returns CDR1 MDHEN and CDR2 SYDVKM. V was clipped by 2 bases and J by 3 bases, with 10 bases between them. Sequencing was performed with immunoSEQ multiplex PCR; in TCRdb, only in-frame clones are kept and a portion is missing. This sample has 200,000 to 300,000 clones, with roughly 88% found just once. The treatment: around 19 received Ad26.COV2.S at low or high dose, single or two shots; roughly 5 received placebo; per-sample allocation not given. At day 63 after the first vaccine or placebo injection, samples were drawn. The sequencing here drew on peripheral blood, taken in a trial of Ad26.COV2.S vaccine versus placebo. The chain employs TRBV28 and TRBJ1-1, with a tentative D call TRBD1 (6 bases). The sequence was collected from a person between 18 and 60 years old who received the Ad26.COV2.S COVID-19 vaccine or a placebo. In DNA form, the CDR3 reads TGTGCCAGCAGTTTAGCGGGGGGCCACACTGAAGCTTTCTTT. Amino acid sequence: CASSLAGGHTEAFF.